What follows are 21 T cell receptor beta chains derived from one specimen sequenced in a study of T cell clusters in autoimmune cytopenias. Tens of thousands of genome equivalents of blood DNA were amplified for TRB. One tube held mixed TRB-A and TRB-B primer pools for touch-down PCR. TCRdb derives one entry per CDR3 protein from the multiplex PCR reads, leaving out DNA. The table gives roughly 5,100 distinct CDR3 sequences; the top ten clones make up 25% to 30% of it. Another study also made use of these data, one on T cell repertoires in aging, cancer and after chemotherapy.

Input material: peripheral blood. The receptor source for this set is a human donor in good health.

The chain combines TRBV20-1 with TRBJ2-1; the D gene TCRdb calls, TRBD1, cannot be checked with no DNA. Germline V gene lookup returns CDR1 DFQATT and CDR2 SNEGSKA (reference sequence). The CDR3 is made up of 18 amino acids. The CDR3 loop reads CSARKGQGAGRAYNEQFF.

This clonotype registers medium-sized by frequency. The rearrangement joins TRBV5-6 to TRBJ2-1; checking the TCRdb D call of TRBD1 is not possible without DNA. Germline V gene data show CDR1 as SGHDT and CDR2 as YYEEEE. This CDR3 is 14 amino acids long. CDR3: CASSLVGQGEEQFF.

According to its frequency, this clonotype is medium-sized. CDR3 in amino acids: CASSLRRMNTEAFF. The genes are TRBV6-5 and TRBJ1-1. CDR1 is MNHEY and CDR2 is SVGAGI in the germline V gene. The CDR3 covers 14 residues.

Considering frequency, this clonotype is medium-sized. This chain uses TRBV27 with TRBJ2-3; lacking DNA, the TRBD2 call made by TCRdb goes unchecked. The CDR3 length is 14 residues. The germline V gene has CDR1 MNHEY and CDR2 SMNVEV (reference sequence). The CDR3 loop reads CASSARGYTDTQYF.

This clonotype is medium-sized by frequency. This chain uses TRBV29-1 with TRBJ2-7; TCRdb names TRBD1, which stays unverified in the absence of DNA. The V gene's germline CDR1 is SQVTM and CDR2 ANQGSEA. This CDR3 region has 14 residues. The CDR3: CSVTGQGKFYEQYF.

The chain uses TRBV28 and TRBJ2-1; checking the TCRdb D call of TRBD2 is not possible without DNA. The CDR3 has 15 residues. The germline V gene has CDR1 MDHEN and CDR2 SYDVKM. CDR3: CASSLSGVGRNEQFF.

The chain employs TRBV5-1 and TRBJ2-1; absent DNA, TCRdb's TRBD2 call cannot be checked. This CDR3 is 15 amino acids long. Germline CDR1 and CDR2: SGHRS and YFSETQ. CDR3: CASNSPSGEGNEQFF.

V usage is TRBV28 and J usage is TRBJ2-7; TCRdb reports TRBD1, a call that lacks DNA to check it against. This CDR3 is 17 amino acids long. Germline V gene lookup returns CDR1 MDHEN and CDR2 SYDVKM. CDR3 amino acids: CASSSPEGASPHYEQYF. The variable domain in full, completed from reference TRBV28 and TRBJ2-7, reads DVKVTQSSRYLVKRTGEKVFLECVQDMDHENMFWYRQDPGLGLRLIYFSYDVKMKEKGDIPEGYSVSREKKERFSLILESASTNQTSMYLCASSSPEGASPHYEQYFGPGTRLTVT.

By frequency, this clonotype registers medium-sized. The chain links TRBV10-3 to TRBJ2-1; TCRdb calls TRBD1, which cannot be checked without DNA. The germline V gene encodes CDR1 ENHRY and CDR2 SYGVKD. The CDR3 is made up of 14 amino acids. The CDR3 sequence is CAISPDRDSNEQFF.

The chain joins TRBV13 to TRBJ1-5; the D gene TCRdb calls, TRBD1, cannot be checked with no DNA. The CDR3 has 16 amino acids. Germline CDR1 PRHDT, CDR2 FYEKMQ (reference sequence). CDR3 region: CASSQGAGMSNQPQHF.

The rearrangement uses TRBV6-5 and TRBJ2-5; TCRdb's D call of TRBD1 is untestable without DNA. Germline loops: CDR1 MNHEY, CDR2 SVGAGI. There are 16 residues in the CDR3. The CDR3 sequence: CASSLRQGLYQETQYF.

The chain carries TRBV20-1 and TRBJ1-3; TCRdb's assignment of TRBD1 cannot be checked, as there is no DNA. In germline, CDR1 is DFQATT, CDR2 SNEGSKA (reference sequence). This CDR3 contains 16 residues. CDR3 sequence reads: CSLRRGRGPEVDTIYF.

V gene TRBV18 combines with J gene TRBJ2-7; as DNA is missing, the TRBD1 call by TCRdb cannot be tested. The CDR3 extends over 14 amino acids. The V gene's germline CDR1 is KGHSH and CDR2 LQKENI. CDR3 residues: CAISGQGPLYEQYF.

The V and J genes are TRBV19 and TRBJ2-3; with no DNA, the TCRdb D assignment of TRBD2 cannot be verified. The CDR3 is 14 amino acids. Germline CDR1 LNHDA, CDR2 SQIVND (reference sequence). CDR3 protein: CASSASGRADTQYF.

The rearrangement uses TRBV10-3 and TRBJ2-1; TCRdb gives TRBD2 as the D gene, but with no DNA this cannot be confirmed. Germline V gene sequence: CDR1 ENHRY, CDR2 SYGVKD. The CDR3 loop spans 15 amino acids. The chain's CDR3 is CAISVLADSYNEQFF.

The rearrangement uses TRBV5-5 and TRBJ1-4. The CDR3 extends over 15 amino acids. Germline values: CDR1 SGHKS, CDR2 YYEKEE (reference sequence). The CDR3 spells CASSFRFQAGEKLFF.

Its frequency marks this clonotype as medium-sized. The V call is TRBV19, the J call TRBJ1-2. Looked up from germline, CDR1 is LNHDA and CDR2 is SQIVND (reference sequence). The CDR3 has 14 amino acids. CDR3: CASSTQAGTYGYTF.

This clonotype is labeled medium-sized based on frequency. CDR3 amino acids: CASSVISGELFF. The chain uses TRBV13 and TRBJ2-2. The CDR3 is made up of 12 amino acids. CDR1 is PRHDT and CDR2 is FYEKMQ in the germline V gene (reference sequence).

The chain is built from TRBV5-1 and TRBJ2-1; no DNA is available, so the TRBD1 call from TCRdb remains unchecked. CDR1 and CDR2 from the germline V gene are SGHRS and YFSETQ. The CDR3 spans 15 residues. Here the CDR3 reads CASSSTGGVYNEQFF. Combining the CDR3 with reference TRBV5-1 and TRBJ2-1 gives the whole variable domain KAGVTQTPRYLIKTRGQQVTLSCSPISGHRSVSWYQQTPGQGLQFLFEYFSETQRNKGNFPGRFSGRQFSNSRSEMNVSTLELGDSALYLCASSSTGGVYNEQFFGPGTRLTVL.

The chain couples TRBV20-1 to TRBJ2-1; TCRdb calls TRBD2, which cannot be checked without DNA. Germline V lookup: CDR1 DFQATT, CDR2 SNEGSKA (reference sequence). The CDR3 loop spans 16 amino acids. CDR3 region: CSPQSAGGPSYNEQFF.

According to its frequency, this clonotype is medium-sized. V gene TRBV13 combines with J gene TRBJ1-4; TCRdb names TRBD1, which stays unverified in the absence of DNA. Germline CDR1 and CDR2: PRHDT and FYEKMQ (reference sequence). CDR3 size: 13 residues. CDR3 sequence reads: CASRTPTNEKLFF.